The clone carrying this TCR beta chain was picked up many times. The antigen is undetermined. This record comes from a study of T cell repertoires in cytomegalovirus infection. The V end was cut by 5 bases, the J end by 7 bases, with 12 bases between. The length of the CDR3 is 14 residues. Looked up from germline, CDR1 is SGHTA and CDR2 is FQGNSA. TCRdb re-called the reads through MiXCR, storing one row per CDR3 protein. The data show roughly 230,000 distinct CDR3 sequences, roughly 6.5% seen once. Study-level findings and limits: CMV-specific TCR beta clonotypes restricted by HLA-C were the ones dominating the ex vivo response.

This sequence was found in a human donor in good health (CMV status not recorded). Some clones in this sample may be carry-over from other donors' samples. Material: PBMCs. The chain has TRBV7-2 and TRBJ1-6; the D is unclear. CDR3 protein: CASSRTYGNSPLHF. CDR3 nucleotide sequence: TGTGCCAGCAGCAGGACCTACGGGAATTCACCCCTCCACTTT.